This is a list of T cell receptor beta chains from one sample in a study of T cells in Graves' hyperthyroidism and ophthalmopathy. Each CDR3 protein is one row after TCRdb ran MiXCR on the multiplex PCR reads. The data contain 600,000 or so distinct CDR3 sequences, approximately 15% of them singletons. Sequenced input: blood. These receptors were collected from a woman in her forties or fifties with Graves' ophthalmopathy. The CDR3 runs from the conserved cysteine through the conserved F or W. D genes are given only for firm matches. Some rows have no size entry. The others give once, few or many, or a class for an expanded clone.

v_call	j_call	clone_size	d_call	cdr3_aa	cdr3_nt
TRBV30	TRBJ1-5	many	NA	CAWSGGTTYQPQHF	TGTGCCTGGAGTGGCGGGACAACCTATCAGCCCCAGCATTTT
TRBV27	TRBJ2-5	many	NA	CASSLSGLGRETQYF	TGTGCCAGCAGTTTATCGGGGCTCGGGCGGGAGACCCAGTACTTC
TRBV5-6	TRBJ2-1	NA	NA	CASSLGPGRSYNEQFF	TGTGCCAGCAGCTTGGGTCCGGGACGGTCATACAATGAGCAGTTCTTC
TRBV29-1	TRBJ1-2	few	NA	CSSQGSLYGYTF	TGCAGCTCACAGGGTTCGCTCTATGGCTACACCTTC
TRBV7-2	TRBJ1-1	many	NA	CASSSGGLDTEAFF	TGTGCCAGCAGCTCCGGGGGCCTGGACACTGAAGCTTTCTTT
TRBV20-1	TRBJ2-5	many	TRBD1	CSARPPVAGGWETQYF	TGCAGTGCTAGACCCCCGGTGGCAGGGGGCTGGGAGACCCAGTACTTC
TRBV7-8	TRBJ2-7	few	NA	CASSHAGIAYEQYF	TGTGCCAGCAGCCACGCGGGGATTGCCTACGAGCAGTACTTC
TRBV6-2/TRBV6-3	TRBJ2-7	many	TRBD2	CASSSSRGLAGDSYEQYF	TGTGCCAGCAGCTCCTCAAGGGGACTAGCGGGAGACTCCTACGAGCAGTACTTC
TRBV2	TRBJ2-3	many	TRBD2	CASSVLAGLTDTQYF	TGTGCCAGCAGTGTCCTAGCGGGATTAACAGATACGCAGTATTTT
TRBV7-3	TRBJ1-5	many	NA	CASSLNRDQPQHF	TGTGCCAGCAGCTTAAACAGGGATCAGCCCCAGCATTTT
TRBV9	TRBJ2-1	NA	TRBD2	CASSLRTSAGDEQFF	TGTGCCAGCAGCTTACGGACTAGCGCTGGGGATGAGCAGTTCTTC
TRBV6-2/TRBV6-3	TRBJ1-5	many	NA	CASRRQHNQPQHF	TGTGCCAGCAGGAGGCAACACAATCAGCCCCAGCATTTT
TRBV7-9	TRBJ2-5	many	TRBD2	CASSPGTSGRNIQETQYF	TGTGCCAGCAGCCCGGGGACTAGCGGGAGGAACATCCAAGAGACCCAGTACTTC
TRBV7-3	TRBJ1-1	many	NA	CASSGPGANTEAFF	TGTGCCAGCTCGGGCCCAGGGGCAAACACTGAAGCTTTCTTT
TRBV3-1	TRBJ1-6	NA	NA	CASSQGAYSPLHF	TGTGCCAGCAGCCAAGGTGCATATTCACCCCTCCACTTT
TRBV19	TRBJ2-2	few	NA	CASSIGWGRVAWELFF	TGTGCCAGTAGTATCGGCTGGGGCAGGGTGGCGTGGGAGCTGTTTTTT
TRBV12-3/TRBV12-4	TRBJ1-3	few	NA	CASSMTVPNTIYF	TGTGCCAGCAGTATGACAGTACCGAACACCATATATTTT
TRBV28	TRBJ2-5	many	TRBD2	CASLSGGETQYF	TGTGCCAGCCTCTCGGGGGGAGAGACCCAGTACTTC
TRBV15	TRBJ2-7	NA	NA	CATSRVYRSDYEQYF	TGTGCCACCAGCAGAGTTTACAGGAGTGACTACGAGCAGTACTTC
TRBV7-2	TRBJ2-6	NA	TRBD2	CASSLTSGSSGANVLTF	TGTGCCAGCAGCCTGACTAGCGGGAGCTCTGGGGCCAACGTCCTGACTTTC
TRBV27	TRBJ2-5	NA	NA	CASSQTTGPGETQYF	TGTGCCAGCAGTCAGACGACAGGCCCTGGAGAGACCCAGTACTTC
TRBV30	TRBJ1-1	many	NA	CAWSVGRQIEAFF	TGTGCCTGGAGTGTCGGTCGACAGATTGAAGCTTTCTTT
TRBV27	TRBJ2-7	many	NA	CASSFSSSYEQYF	TGTGCCAGCAGCTTTAGCAGCTCCTACGAGCAGTACTTC
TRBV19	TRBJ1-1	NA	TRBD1	CASSISGGASNTEAFF	TGTGCCAGTAGTATCTCAGGGGGTGCGTCGAACACTGAAGCTTTCTTT
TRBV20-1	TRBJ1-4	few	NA	CSAPRRRETNEKLFF	TGCAGTGCTCCCCGAAGGAGGGAAACTAATGAAAAACTGTTTTTT
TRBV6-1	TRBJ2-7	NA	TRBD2	CASSYLAAPYEQYF	TGTGCCAGCAGTTACCTAGCGGCCCCCTACGAGCAGTACTTC
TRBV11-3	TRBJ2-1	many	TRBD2	CASSPPRASGKGGEQFF	TGTGCCAGCAGCCCTCCCCGGGCTAGCGGGAAAGGCGGTGAGCAGTTCTTC
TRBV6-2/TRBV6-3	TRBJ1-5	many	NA	CASSYSGPVGTISLQHF	TGTGCCAGCAGTTACTCTGGTCCCGTTGGTACGATATCGCTCCAGCATTTT
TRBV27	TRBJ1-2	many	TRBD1	CASSGTGGGGYTF	TGTGCCAGCAGTGGGACAGGGGGCGGAGGCTACACCTTC
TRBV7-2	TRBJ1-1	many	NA	CASSLGWTVGTEAFF	TGTGCCAGCAGCTTAGGTTGGACAGTGGGAACTGAAGCTTTCTTT
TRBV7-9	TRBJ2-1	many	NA	CASSLGGLLNEQFF	TGTGCCAGCAGCTTAGGTGGACTACTCAATGAGCAGTTCTTC
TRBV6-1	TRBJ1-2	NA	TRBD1	CASSEVGRAGGGYTF	TGTGCCAGCAGTGAAGTGGGTAGGGCAGGGGGTGGCTACACCTTC
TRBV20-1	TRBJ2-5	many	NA	CSARELSPETQYF	TGCAGTGCTAGAGAACTAAGCCCGGAGACCCAGTACTTC
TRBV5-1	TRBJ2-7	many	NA	CASSLEGNEQYF	TGCGCCAGCAGCTTGGAAGGGAACGAGCAGTACTTC
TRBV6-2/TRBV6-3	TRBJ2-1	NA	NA	CASSYDVEQIYLYNKQFF	TGTGCCAGCAGTTACGACGTTGAGCAGATCTACCTTTACAATAAGCAGTTCTTC
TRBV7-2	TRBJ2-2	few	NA	CASSIRSGELFF	TGTGCCAGCAGCATTAGATCCGGGGAGCTGTTTTTT
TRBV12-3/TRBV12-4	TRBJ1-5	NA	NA	CASSLGASNQPQHF	TGTGCCAGCAGTTTAGGGGCCAGCAATCAGCCCCAGCATTTT
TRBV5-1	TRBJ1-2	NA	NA	CASSLEWGNYGYTF	TGCGCCAGCAGCTTGGAATGGGGGAACTATGGCTACACCTTC